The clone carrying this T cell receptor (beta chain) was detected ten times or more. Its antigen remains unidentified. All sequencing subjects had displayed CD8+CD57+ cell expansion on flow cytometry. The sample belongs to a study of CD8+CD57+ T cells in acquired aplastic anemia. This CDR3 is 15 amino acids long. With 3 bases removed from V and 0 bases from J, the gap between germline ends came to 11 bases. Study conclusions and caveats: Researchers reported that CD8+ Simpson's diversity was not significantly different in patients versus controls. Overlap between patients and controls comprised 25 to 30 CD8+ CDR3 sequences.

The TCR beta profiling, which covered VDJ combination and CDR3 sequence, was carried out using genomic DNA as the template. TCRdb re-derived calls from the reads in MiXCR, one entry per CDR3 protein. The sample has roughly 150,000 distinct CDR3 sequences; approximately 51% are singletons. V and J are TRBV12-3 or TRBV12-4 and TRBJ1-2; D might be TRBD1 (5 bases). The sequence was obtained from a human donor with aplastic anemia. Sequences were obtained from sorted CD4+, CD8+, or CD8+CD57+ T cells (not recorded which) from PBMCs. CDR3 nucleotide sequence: TGTGCCAGCAGTTTTCGACAGCCATCTAACTATGGCTACACCTTC. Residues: CASSFRQPSNYGYTF.